Sequencing of this T cell receptor beta chain was carried out in a study of blood T cell repertoires in COVID-19. Background on the study: Some COVID-19 samples were acute and others convalescent; all came from the United States, Italy and Spain.

Produced via immunoSEQ multiplex PCR; TCRdb's table is partial and in-frame only. The sample includes approximately 140,000 clones, roughly 82% seen only once; the top ten take around 2.2%. The receptor was isolated from a man in his 70s with acute or convalescent COVID-19. Sequencing input: peripheral blood.

CDR3 region: CASSEQVPGYTF. The CDR3 nucleotides read TGTGCCAGCAGTGAGCAGGTCCCTGGCTACACCTTC. J is TRBJ1-2 and V is TRBV2; D is unclear. The CDR3 runs to 12 residues. Germline V CDR1 and CDR2: SNHLY, FYNNEI. The ends were cut back, 3 bases at V and 7 bases at J, with 9 bases in the middle.